One sample yielded the 6 T cell receptor beta chains listed below, sequenced in a study of blood T cell repertoires in COVID-19 (dated by TCRdb to the early 2020s). Library generation was performed with the immunoSEQ multiplex PCR assay. The table comes from immuneACCESS by way of TCRdb, which keeps in-frame sequences with V and J called. Part of the clones is missing from these tables; in studies checked, under half for an unresolved V gene and the rest for unknown reasons. Within this sample are more than 200,000 clones, with roughly nine tenths of them counted one time only. The ten largest make up over 6% of the sample. Material: PBMCs or T cells enriched from blood (not recorded which). These receptor sequences come from a woman younger than 45 with acute COVID-19.

The J gene is TRBJ1-2, the V gene TRBV2; D remains unclear. The CDR3 length is 12 residues. The germline V and J ends were trimmed by 7 bases and 3 bases, with 9 bases remaining between them. Germline V lookup: CDR1 SNHLY, CDR2 FYNNEI. The CDR3 here is CASKFTDYGYTF. In DNA form, the CDR3 reads TGTGCCAGCAAGTTCACAGACTATGGCTACACCTTC. The entire variable domain, with the rest obtained from reference TRBV2 and TRBJ1-2, is as follows: EPEVTQTPSHQVTQMGQEVILRCVPISNHLYFYWYRQILGQKVEFLVSFYNNEISEKSEIFDDQFSVERPDGSNFTLKIRSTKLEDSAMYFCASKFTDYGYTFGSGTRLTVV.

The CDR3 sequence is CASSSSGAVGYGYTF. DNA of the CDR3: TGTGCCAGCAGTTCTTCTGGGGCGGTAGGGTATGGCTACACCTTC. V and J are TRBV27 and TRBJ1-2; possibly TRBD1 for D (5 bases). The CDR3 extends over 15 amino acids. Germline loops: CDR1 MNHEY, CDR2 SMNVEV (reference sequence). V was pared by 4 bases and J by 5 bases, with 17 bases between.

The CDR3 reads CASSPRPQTTSTDTQYF. CDR3 DNA sequence: TGTGCCAGCAGCCCCCGACCCCAGACTACTAGCACAGATACGCAGTATTTT. This sequence joins TRBV7-3 and TRBJ2-3; possible D gene TRBD2, 5 bases. The germline CDR1 and CDR2 sequences are SGHTA and FQGTGA. The CDR3 contains 17 residues. V gave up 5 bases and J gave up 0 bases, with 18 bases separating them.

The chain joins TRBV24-1 to TRBJ1-1, with a possible D match to TRBD1 (5 bases). There are 12 residues in the CDR3. Trimming left V 3 bases short and J 11 bases short, with 12 bases between. From germline, CDR1 is KGHDR and CDR2 SFDVKD. CDR3 loop: CATSDRGAGAFF. The CDR3 DNA sequence: TGTGCCACCAGTGATCGTGGGGCAGGGGCTTTCTTT.

The chain uses TRBV28 and TRBJ1-2, with TRBD1 identical over 10 bases. Germline V gene sequence: CDR1 MDHEN, CDR2 SYDVKM. J lost 6 bases, V lost 3 bases, and 10 bases had no gene match. The CDR3 is 16 residues long. Here the CDR3 DNA reads TGTGCCAGCAGTTTGACAGGGGGCGGAATGACTAATGGCTACACCTTC. Amino acids: CASSLTGGGMTNGYTF.

The chain carries TRBV19 and TRBJ2-7; 10 bases fit TRBD2. Per the germline V gene, CDR1 is LNHDA and CDR2 is SQIVND (reference sequence). The CDR3 is 18 amino acids. Losses at the gene ends were 3 bases for V and 3 bases for J; bases not matched to a gene: 14. CDR3 region: CASSIQQGLAGVIYEQYF. CDR3 in DNA: TGTGCCAGTAGTATTCAACAGGGCCTAGCGGGAGTAATCTACGAGCAGTACTTC.